This T cell receptor beta chain appears in the sequencing data of a study of post-analysis software for immune sequencing data. Overall study: Secondary progressive, relapsing-remitting and progressive-relapsing multiple sclerosis were among the included disease courses.

Points from the study as a whole: The five TRBV segments detected at higher frequency in patients than in controls included TRBV5-6, TRBV5-1 and TRBV20-1. Batch-mates among the samples co-clustered strongly by F measure. People with multiple sclerosis had a significantly lower normalized Chao1 diversity than controls did.

TCR beta cDNA libraries included unique molecular identifiers. T cells, about 0.95 to 10 million of them, yielded some 500,000 cDNA molecules. TCRdb reanalysed the PCR reads using MiXCR and keeps one entry per CDR3 protein. The repertoire holds hundreds of thousands of distinct CDR3 sequences, with 53% as singletons. Germline assignment: CDR1 SGHVS and CDR2 FNYEAQ. The CDR3 contains 14 residues. With 5 bases removed from V and 4 bases from J, the gap between germline ends came to 15 bases. On this clonotype: Its cognate antigen is unknown.

The receptor's source is a girl between 10 and 17 years old with multiple sclerosis. The specimen was blood. The chain has TRBV7-6 and TRBJ2-7; D perhaps matches TRBD1 (6 bases). The CDR3: CASSPDRKIYEQYF. For the CDR3, the DNA is TGTGCCAGCAGCCCAGACAGGAAGATTTACGAGCAGTACTTC.